Following are 16 T cell receptor beta chains from one sample sequenced in a study of cytomegalovirus exposure and HLA in healthy donors. 13 Jbeta primers and 60 Vbeta primers were used for the PCR. TCRdb keeps only in-frame clones here, not all; method: immunoSEQ multiplex PCR. The table has around 160,000 clones, 68% seen once. The specimen was PBMCs. These TCRs come from a man in his fifties in good health and CMV-seronegative.

In its sample, this clone was seen a few times. This chain joins TRBV7-9 and TRBJ2-1; possible D gene TRBD2, 7 bases. In germline, CDR1 is SEHNR, CDR2 FQNEAQ (reference sequence). This CDR3 spans 19 amino acids. V lost 5 bases, J lost 0 bases, and 23 bases lay in between. The CDR3 is CASSGGGRGLTSSYNEQFF. The CDR3 nucleotides read TGTGCCAGCAGCGGGGGGGGCAGGGGTCTAACAAGCTCCTACAATGAGCAGTTCTTC. Full variable domain (outside the CDR3, taken from reference TRBV7-9 and TRBJ2-1): DTGVSQNPRHKITKRGQNVTFRCDPISEHNRLYWYRQTLGQGPEFLTYFQNEAQLEKSRLLSDRFSAERPKGSFSTLEIQRTEQGDSAMYLCASSGGGRGLTSSYNEQFFGPGTRLTVL.

This clone was seen more than once but under ten times. The chain joins TRBV6-5 to TRBJ1-2, with TRBD1 matching over 9 bases. The CDR3 consists of 15 residues. Trimming at V came to 6 bases and at J to 2 bases, leaving 7 bases not matched to a gene. Germline V lookup: CDR1 MNHEY, CDR2 SVGAGI. The CDR3 reads CASRPQGAINYGYTF. Here the CDR3 DNA reads TGTGCCAGCAGGCCACAGGGGGCCATAAACTATGGCTACACCTTC.

This clone has a handful of counts. This sequence joins TRBV6-5 and TRBJ1-1, with 7 positions matching TRBD1. Germline CDR1 MNHEY, CDR2 SVGAGI. The CDR3 length is 14 residues. Losses at the gene ends were 6 bases for V and 0 bases for J; bases not matched to a gene: 4. The CDR3 sequence: CASSIRGMNTEAFF. CDR3 sequence (DNA): TGTGCCAGCAGCATCAGGGGGATGAACACTGAAGCTTTCTTT.

This clone is a singleton in its sample. V usage is TRBV13 and J usage is TRBJ1-2, with D tentatively TRBD1 (6 bases). The germline CDR1 and CDR2 sequences are PRHDT and FYEKMQ (reference sequence). This CDR3 is 14 amino acids long. V lost 1 base and J lost 3, with 9 bases in between. CDR3 amino acids: CASSLVQGHYGYTF. CDR3 sequence (DNA): TGTGCCAGCAGCTTAGTACAGGGCCACTATGGCTACACCTTC.

A few counts support this clone. This chain links TRBV10-2 with TRBJ2-7; 9 positions match TRBD1. V dropped 4 bases and J dropped 6; count of bases not matched to a gene: 13. This CDR3 region has 16 residues. Germline V lookup: CDR1 WSHSY, CDR2 SAAADI. The chain's CDR3 is CASSGLGTGGYSEQYF. The DNA for the CDR3 is TGCGCCAGCAGTGGTCTGGGAACAGGGGGCTATAGCGAGCAGTACTTC.

This sequence joins TRBV7-8 and TRBJ2-5; D gene ambiguous. CDR1 is SGHVS and CDR2 is FQNEAQ in the germline V gene. The CDR3 length is 15 residues. V lost 2 bases and J 3 bases, leaving 13 bases between the germline ends. The CDR3 protein is CASSLSSLQKETQYF. Here the CDR3 DNA reads TGTGCCAGCAGCTTATCTTCCTTACAGAAAGAGACCCAGTACTTC.

The rearrangement joins TRBV6-1 to TRBJ2-2, with D perhaps matching TRBD1 (6 bases). This CDR3 is 12 amino acids long. Germline loops: CDR1 MNHNS, CDR2 SASEGT. V dropped 6 bases and J dropped 5 bases, with 7 bases sitting between them. CDR3 DNA sequence: TGTGCCAGCAGAGGGGGAACCGGGGAGCTGTTTTTT. Its protein is CASRGGTGELFF.

This chain connects TRBV19 to TRBJ2-1; 8 bases are shared with TRBD2. The CDR3 sequence is 16 residues long. The V gene end was trimmed by 6 bases and the J gene end by 4 bases; junction bases not matched to a gene: 11. Looked up from germline, CDR1 is LNHDA and CDR2 is SQIVND (reference sequence). CDR3 sequence reads: CASRTSGTRNYNEQFF. CDR3 coding DNA: TGTGCCAGTAGGACGTCAGGGACTAGAAATTACAATGAGCAGTTCTTC. Full variable domain (remainder filled in from reference TRBV19 and TRBJ2-1): DGGITQSPKYLFRKEGQNVTLSCEQNLNHDAMYWYRQDPGQGLRLIYYSQIVNDFQKGDIAEGYSVSREKKESFPLTVTSAQKNPTAFYLCASRTSGTRNYNEQFFGPGTRLTVL.

This clone was counted between two and nine times. The rearrangement links TRBV2 to TRBJ2-1; maybe TRBD1 (6 bases). There are 16 residues in the CDR3. V lost 6 bases, J lost 8 bases, and 23 bases lay in between. CDR1 and CDR2 from the germline V gene are SNHLY and FYNNEI. The CDR3 loop reads CASRGPGQTTTYEQFF. The CDR3 coding sequence is TGTGCCAGCAGAGGGCCCGGACAGACTACGACCTATGAGCAGTTCTTC.

This clone was seen a few times. The chain has TRBV7-3 and TRBJ1-1, with a possible D match to TRBD1 (6 bases). The germline V gene encodes CDR1 SGHTA and CDR2 FQGTGA. Trimming took 6 bases from V and 1 from J, leaving 9 bases between them. This CDR3 has 13 amino acids. The DNA of the CDR3 is TGTGCCAGCAGGGGGGGGGCGAACACTGAAGCTTTCTTT. Residues: CASRGGANTEAFF.

The chain combines TRBV5-1 with TRBJ1-4; TRBD1 is a possible D gene (5 bases). Germline values: CDR1 SGHRS, CDR2 YFSETQ. The CDR3 contains 16 residues. V lost 2 bases and J 0 bases, leaving 11 bases between the germline ends. For the CDR3, the DNA is TGCGCCAGCAGCTTAAAACAAGGGGCAACTAATGAAAAACTGTTTTTT. As protein: CASSLKQGATNEKLFF.

The chain recombines TRBV9 with TRBJ2-1, with D hard to call. CDR3 length equals 11 residues. Germline V CDR1 and CDR2: SGDLS, YYNGEE. V dropped 2 bases and J dropped 10 bases, with 7 bases sitting between them. In nucleotides, the CDR3 is TGTGCCAGCAGCGTTAGCAAAGAGCAGTTCTTC. Its protein is CASSVSKEQFF.

This clone has more than one count but fewer than ten. The chain employs TRBV14 and TRBJ1-1; D unclear. The CDR3 has 14 residues. Germline CDR1 SGHDN, CDR2 FVKESK. With 4 bases removed from V and 0 bases from J, the gap between germline ends came to 9 bases. This CDR3 is CASSRAGMNTEAFF. CDR3 nucleotide sequence: TGTGCCAGCAGCCGCGCGGGCATGAACACTGAAGCTTTCTTT.

This clone was counted a single time. This chain joins TRBV19 and TRBJ1-1, with D perhaps matching TRBD1 (6 bases). With 3 bases removed from V and 6 bases from J, the gap between germline ends came to 11 bases. The CDR3 extends over 13 amino acids. CDR1 LNHDA and CDR2 SQIVND come from the germline V gene (reference sequence). In DNA form, the CDR3 reads TGTGCCAGTAGTATTCTTGAGGGGGCTGAAGCTTTCTTT. Translation gives CASSILEGAEAFF.

V is TRBV11-2 and J is TRBJ2-7, with D perhaps TRBD2 (5 bases). CDR1 and CDR2 from the germline V gene are SGHAT and FQNNGV. The CDR3 consists of 13 residues. Trimming removed 6 bases from V and 2 bases from J, with 11 bases in between. This chain's CDR3 is CASSQRSTYEQYF. The CDR3 DNA follows: TGTGCCAGCAGTCAGCGGTCTACCTACGAGCAGTACTTC. The full variable domain, completed using reference TRBV11-2 and TRBJ2-7, is EAGVAQSPRYKIIEKRQSVAFWCNPISGHATLYWYQQILGQGPKLLIQFQNNGVVDDSQLPKDRFSAERLKGVDSTLKIQPAKLEDSAVYLCASSQRSTYEQYFGPGTRLTVT.

V is TRBV5-1 and J is TRBJ2-3; TRBD1 matches at 8 bases. The CDR3 consists of 14 residues. V was clipped by 4 bases and J by 5 bases; unmatched bases: 6. Looked up from germline, CDR1 is SGHRS and CDR2 is YFSETQ. As DNA, the CDR3 is TGCGCCAGCAGCCCGGACAGGGAAGGAGATACGCAGTATTTT. Its translation: CASSPDREGDTQYF.